This TCR beta chain was recorded in a study of T cell responses to AZD1222 COVID-19 vaccine. Notes on the study in general: Baseline seropositivity occurred in only a handful of AZD1222 recipients. Donors, mostly white British, included more females; clonal diversity was possibly underestimated.

The sample holds a few counts of this clone. As yet, its antigen is unknown. Data came from immunoSEQ multiplex PCR; TCRdb stores just in-frame clones and leaves some out. The table shows about 100,000 clones, with approximately 92% occurring only once. The CDR3 contains 13 residues. V was trimmed by 6 bases and J by 7 bases, leaving 10 bases between them. Germline CDR1 is MNHEY and CDR2 is SVGAGI. Sequenced here: peripheral blood, sampled on day 0 of AZD1222 vaccination. The V call is TRBV6-5, the J call TRBJ1-6; no clear D gene. The sequence was obtained from an adult in good health. This CDR3 reads CASRLDMNSPLHF. CDR3 DNA sequence: TGTGCCAGCAGGCTAGACATGAATTCACCCCTCCACTTT.